This T cell receptor beta chain was recovered during a study of technical replicates of blood from a handful of donors. The CDR3 covers 14 residues. V shed 3 bases, J shed 4 bases, and the junction held 4 bases outside the gene matches. The germline V gene encodes CDR1 LNHNV and CDR2 YYDKDF (reference sequence). Measured with immunoSEQ multiplex PCR; TCRdb has only the in-frame clones, and not every one. The sample includes fewer than 15,000 clones, almost 95% of them seen just once. This sequence joins TRBV15 and TRBJ2-3; 7 nucleotides align to TRBD2. The TCR was taken from a human donor in good health. The sample consisted of PBMCs. The CDR3 spells CATSSLGLADTQYF. The CDR3 DNA is TGTGCCACCAGCAGTTTAGGACTAGCAGATACGCAGTATTTT.